The present entry profiles one TCR beta chain with its context. Its antigen is currently unknown. The sample is drawn from a study of blood T cells in healthy people across ages. Study observations and caveats: The long-lived group displayed more naive CD4+ cells, plus higher diversity, than the aged donors did.

V dropped 2 bases and J dropped 0 bases, with 8 bases sitting between them. CDR3 length: 13 amino acids. CDR1 and CDR2 from the germline V gene are DFQATT and SNEGSKA (reference sequence). Donors ranged from about 6 to 90 years old and were healthy Caucasians in Russia. Using a J-beta primer mix together with a sample-barcoded 5' primer, a second PCR was run for roughly 7 to 12 cycles. Every cDNA was tagged by a template-switch adaptor with 12 random nucleotides. TCRdb used MiXCR to reprocess the 5' RACE reads, holding one entry per CDR3 protein. The sample lists around 690,000 distinct CDR3 sequences, roughly 53% occurring once.

The sequence was obtained from a man between 60 and 75 years old in good health. Specimen: blood. The rearrangement uses TRBV20-1 and TRBJ2-7, with D possibly TRBD1 on 6 matching bases. The chain's CDR3 is CSARRDTSYEQYF. The CDR3 region has the DNA TGCAGTGCTAGACGGGACACCTCCTACGAGCAGTACTTC.